These T cell receptor beta chains were read from a single sample in a study of T-cell memory formation after mild COVID-19. TCRdb reanalysed the 5' RACE reads using MiXCR and keeps one entry per CDR3 protein. This sample has roughly 200,000 distinct CDR3 sequences, with over 20% found just once. The source material was PBMCs or a T cell subset sorted from them (not recorded which). These receptors all stem from an adult woman who had mild COVID-19 (a few samples of this study predate the infection). Cell type and time point are not known. The CDR3 runs from the conserved cysteine through the conserved F or W. The D gene is left open where the match is weak. Some rows have no size entry. The others give once, few or many, or a class for an expanded clone.

>TRBD2|TRBJ2-7|NA|TRBV27
CASSSRLAPYEQYF
TGTGCCAGCAGCTCCAGACTAGCGCCCTACGAGCAGTACTTC
>NA|TRBJ2-1|NA|TRBV4-1
CASSQVRDPTDYNEQFF
TGCGCCAGCAGCCAAGTCCGTGATCCGACAGACTACAATGAGCAGTTCTTC
>NA|TRBJ2-2|NA|TRBV11-2
CASSLDPWTAGELFF
TGTGCCAGCAGCTTAGATCCCTGGACGGCCGGGGAGCTGTTTTTT
>TRBD1|TRBJ1-1|NA|TRBV9
CASSVLGQLNTEAFF
TGTGCCAGCAGCGTATTGGGACAGTTGAACACTGAAGCTTTCTTT
>NA|TRBJ1-5|NA|TRBV19
CASSIENQPQHF
TGTGCCAGTAGTATAGAGAACCAGCCCCAGCATTTT
>NA|TRBJ2-7|NA|TRBV2
CAREDPRLHEQYF
TGTGCCAGGGAGGACCCGAGACTCCACGAGCAGTACTTC
>NA|TRBJ2-1|NA|TRBV7-3
CASSLIRGGYNEQFF
TGTGCCAGCAGCTTAATTAGAGGGGGCTACAATGAGCAGTTCTTC
>TRBD1|TRBJ2-5|few|TRBV15
CATSRERQGEETQYF
TGTGCCACCAGCAGAGAGCGACAGGGGGAAGAGACCCAGTACTTC
>TRBD1|TRBJ2-3|NA|TRBV5-5
CASRPYTGTGFGDTQYF
TGTGCCAGCAGGCCCTACACCGGGACAGGGTTTGGAGATACGCAGTATTTT
>NA|TRBJ2-7|few|TRBV5-4
CASSLDGGEQYF
TGTGCCAGCAGCTTGGATGGGGGCGAGCAGTACTTC
>TRBD1|TRBJ2-3|NA|TRBV2
CASSEVWDRGKSTQYF
TGTGCCAGCAGTGAGGTGTGGGACAGGGGCAAAAGTACGCAGTATTTT
>TRBD2|TRBJ2-5|few|TRBV20-1
CSARLTGGLETQYF
TGCAGTGCTAGATTGACGGGGGGGCTCGAGACCCAGTACTTC
>NA|TRBJ2-7|few|TRBV11-3
CASSLDLRYEQYF
TGTGCCAGCAGCTTAGATCTTAGGTACGAGCAGTACTTC
>TRBD1|TRBJ1-5|few|TRBV7-9
CASSVTGSNQPQHF
TGTGCCAGCAGCGTGACAGGGAGCAATCAGCCCCAGCATTTT
>NA|TRBJ2-7|NA|TRBV29-1
CSAAFDSYEQYF
TGCAGCGCCGCCTTTGACTCCTACGAGCAGTACTTC
>TRBD2|TRBJ2-1|NA|TRBV27
CASSPGGAGSYNEQFF
TGTGCCAGCAGTCCGGGGGGGGCGGGCTCCTACAATGAGCAGTTCTTC
>TRBD2|TRBJ2-3|few|TRBV5-5
CASGGDTDTQYF
TGTGCCAGCGGGGGGGACACAGATACGCAGTATTTT
>TRBD1|TRBJ1-6|few|TRBV6-5
CASSYRDRFGSPLHF
TGTGCCAGCAGTTACCGGGACAGGTTTGGGTCACCCCTCCACTTT
>TRBD1|TRBJ2-7|NA|TRBV4-1
CASSQGGTGPYEQYF
TGCGCCAGCAGCCAAGGCGGGACAGGCCCCTACGAGCAGTACTTC
>TRBD2|TRBJ2-1|few|TRBV4-3
CASSQDRIGSSGYYNEQFF
TGCGCCAGCAGCCAAGATAGAATTGGCAGTAGCGGGTACTACAATGAGCAGTTCTTC
>NA|TRBJ2-7|NA|TRBV7-9
CASSPIGGPTPYEQYF
TGTGCCAGCAGCCCAATCGGAGGTCCTACCCCCTACGAGCAGTACTTC
>NA|TRBJ2-5|few|TRBV24-1
CATSGATGRETQYF
TGTGCCACCAGTGGCGCGACCGGACGAGAGACCCAGTACTTC
>TRBD2|TRBJ2-5|NA|TRBV12-3/TRBV12-4
CASRSRAGERQETQYF
TGTGCCAGCAGAAGTCGAGCGGGAGAGAGGCAAGAGACCCAGTACTTC
>NA|TRBJ1-1|few|TRBV29-1
CSVASDTEAFF
TGCAGCGTTGCGTCGGACACTGAAGCTTTCTTT
>NA|TRBJ2-5|NA|TRBV18
CASSPPALQETQYF
TGTGCCAGCTCACCACCGGCCCTACAAGAGACCCAGTACTTC
>TRBD1|TRBJ2-7|few|TRBV6-5
CASSSGTGFGEQYF
TGTGCCAGCAGTTCCGGGACAGGGTTTGGCGAGCAGTACTTC
>NA|TRBJ2-7|few|TRBV19
CASSTRDTPYEQYF
TGTGCCAGTAGTACCCGGGACACCCCCTACGAGCAGTACTTC
>TRBD1|TRBJ1-1|NA|TRBV27
CASRTGSMNTEAFF
TGTGCCAGCAGGACAGGGTCCATGAACACTGAAGCTTTCTTT
>TRBD2|TRBJ2-1|NA|TRBV7-2
CASSFLAGLSYNEQFF
TGTGCCAGCAGCTTCCTAGCGGGGCTATCCTACAATGAGCAGTTCTTC
>NA|TRBJ1-6|NA|TRBV10-3
CAISESAHNSPLHF
TGTGCCATCAGTGAGTCGGCCCATAATTCACCCCTCCACTTT
>NA|TRBJ2-5|few|TRBV29-1
CSVEKDTWGTQYF
TGCAGCGTTGAGAAGGATACCTGGGGGACCCAGTACTTC
>TRBD1|TRBJ1-3|NA|TRBV11-2
CASSLAGGNSGNTIYF
TGTGCCAGCAGCTTAGCAGGGGGTAATTCTGGAAACACCATATATTTT
>NA|TRBJ2-7|few|TRBV24-1
CATGKDYEQYF
TGTGCCACCGGAAAAGACTACGAGCAGTACTTC
>NA|TRBJ2-3|NA|TRBV7-9
CASSPPDLQLTDTQYF
TGTGCCAGCAGCCCCCCTGACCTCCAGCTCACAGATACGCAGTATTTT
>NA|TRBJ2-6|few|TRBV19
CASSIFGASSGANVLTF
TGTGCCAGTAGTATTTTCGGGGCAAGCTCTGGGGCCAACGTCCTGACTTTC
>NA|TRBJ1-1|few|TRBV12-3/TRBV12-4
CASMPGQPVKAFF
TGTGCCAGCATGCCCGGACAGCCAGTGAAAGCTTTCTTT
>NA|TRBJ1-1|many|TRBV5-1
CASSFAGGTEAFF
TGCGCCAGCAGTTTCGCGGGGGGCACTGAAGCTTTCTTT
>NA|TRBJ2-7|few|TRBV29-1
CSVLVQASDLYEQYF
TGCAGCGTTTTGGTCCAGGCTAGCGACCTTTACGAGCAGTACTTC
>NA|TRBJ2-4|NA|TRBV9
CASSAFVAGMGNIQYF
TGTGCCAGCAGCGCCTTCGTGGCGGGAATGGGAAACATTCAGTACTTC
>NA|TRBJ2-7|NA|TRBV24-1
CATSDSGGGSYEQYF
TGTGCCACCAGTGATTCAGGGGGAGGCTCCTACGAGCAGTACTTC
>NA|TRBJ1-1|NA|TRBV9
CASSVGDFQVTEAFF
TGTGCCAGCAGCGTAGGGGATTTTCAAGTAACTGAAGCTTTCTTT
>NA|TRBJ2-7|NA|TRBV25-1
CASSDVGYEQYF
TGTGCCAGCAGTGATGTAGGGTACGAGCAGTACTTC
>TRBD2|TRBJ2-5|NA|TRBV5-1
CASSLPSGSMEETQYF
TGCGCCAGCAGCTTGCCTAGCGGGAGTATGGAGGAGACCCAGTACTTC
>NA|TRBJ2-2|few|TRBV7-6
CASSSDRNTGELFF
TGTGCCAGCAGCTCAGACAGGAACACCGGGGAGCTGTTTTTT
>NA|TRBJ2-3|NA|TRBV15
CATSRDLGPRDTQYF
TGTGCCACCAGCAGAGATCTTGGACCCCGCGATACGCAGTATTTT
>TRBD1|TRBJ2-3|few|TRBV7-9
CASSLARTGGSSDTQYF
TGTGCCAGCAGCTTAGCGCGGACAGGGGGCTCATCAGATACGCAGTATTTT
>TRBD1|TRBJ2-7|NA|TRBV25-1
CASSDWDSRNEQYF
TGTGCCAGCAGTGATTGGGACAGCCGAAACGAGCAGTACTTC
>TRBD1|TRBJ2-7|NA|TRBV4-1
CASSPWTGYEQYF
TGCGCCAGCAGCCCATGGACAGGCTACGAGCAGTACTTC
>NA|TRBJ2-7|NA|TRBV20-1
CSATPFAGAISSYEQYF
TGCAGTGCTACCCCCTTCGCAGGGGCTATTAGCTCCTACGAGCAGTACTTC
>TRBD1|TRBJ2-7|few|TRBV10-3
CATTTPQGVPYEQYF
TGTGCCACCACAACCCCACAGGGGGTTCCCTACGAGCAGTACTTC